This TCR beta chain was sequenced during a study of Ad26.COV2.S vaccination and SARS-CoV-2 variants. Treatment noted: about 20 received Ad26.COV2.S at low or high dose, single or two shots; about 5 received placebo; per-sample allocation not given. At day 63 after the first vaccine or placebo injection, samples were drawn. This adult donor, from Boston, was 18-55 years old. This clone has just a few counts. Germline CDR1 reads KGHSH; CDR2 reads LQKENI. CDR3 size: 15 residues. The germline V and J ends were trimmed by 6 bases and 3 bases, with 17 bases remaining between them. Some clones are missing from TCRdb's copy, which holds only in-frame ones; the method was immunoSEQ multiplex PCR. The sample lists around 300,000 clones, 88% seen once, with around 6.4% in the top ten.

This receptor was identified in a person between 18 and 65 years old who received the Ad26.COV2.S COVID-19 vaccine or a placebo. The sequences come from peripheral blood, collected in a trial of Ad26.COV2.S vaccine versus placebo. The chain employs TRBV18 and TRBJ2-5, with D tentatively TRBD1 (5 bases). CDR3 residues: CASSAIRTREETQYF. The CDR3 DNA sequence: TGTGCCAGCTCCGCAATTAGGACAAGAGAAGAGACCCAGTACTTC.